This T cell receptor beta chain is drawn from a study of siplizumab effects on memory and regulatory T cells. Study-level results: The authors could not assign a naive or memory phenotype to roughly 80-95% of proliferating CD4+ or CD8+ clones. For mappable alloreactive CD4+ clones, the mean Treg-derived fraction was 68.8% with siplizumab and 26.9% in controls. The study found naive T cells seemingly more diverse than memory cells and seemingly major alloresponse contributors.

In regard to this clone: Its antigen remains unidentified.

Germline CDR1 reads SGHVS; CDR2 reads FQNEAQ. The CDR3 totals 16 residues. Trimming removed 1 base from V and 2 bases from J; junction bases left unmatched: 7. Roughly 100,000 TCR templates were assayed per sample. Only in-frame clones appear in the TCRdb table, and some are missing; sequencing was by immunoSEQ multiplex PCR. This table has 70,000 or so clones, over 70% appearing once. Sequenced sample: Tregs sorted from blood. The J gene is TRBJ2-5, the V gene TRBV7-8, with 7 bases aligning to TRBD2. This clonotype was sampled from a human donor in good health. The CDR3 region is CASSLVRGLSQETQYF. The CDR3 nucleotides read TGTGCCAGCAGCTTAGTTCGGGGACTATCACAAGAGACCCAGTACTTC.